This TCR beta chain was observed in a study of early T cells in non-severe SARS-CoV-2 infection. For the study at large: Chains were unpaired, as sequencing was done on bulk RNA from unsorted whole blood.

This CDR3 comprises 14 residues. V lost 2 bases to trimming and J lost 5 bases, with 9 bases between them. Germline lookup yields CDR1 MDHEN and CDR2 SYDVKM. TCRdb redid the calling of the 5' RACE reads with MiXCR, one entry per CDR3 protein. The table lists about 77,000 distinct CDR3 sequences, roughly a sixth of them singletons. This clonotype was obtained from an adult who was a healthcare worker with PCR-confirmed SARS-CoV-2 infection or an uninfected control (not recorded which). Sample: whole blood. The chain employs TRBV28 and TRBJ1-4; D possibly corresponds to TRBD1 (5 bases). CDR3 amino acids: CASSLPRENEKLFF. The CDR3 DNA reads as TGTGCCAGCAGTTTACCCAGGGAGAATGAAAAACTGTTTTTT.